The clone carrying this T cell receptor beta chain was recorded at least ten times. The CDR3 loop spans 12 amino acids. V dropped 5 bases and J dropped 5 bases, with 9 bases sitting between them. Germline V lookup: CDR1 SGHAT, CDR2 FQNNGV. The data are from a study of T-cell reconstitution after alpha-beta-depleted transplantation in children. The authors prepared the TCRbeta library with unique molecular identifiers. TCRdb reprocessed the PCR reads via MiXCR and lists one record per CDR3 protein. In the table there are hundreds of thousands of distinct CDR3 sequences, roughly 8.2% of which are singletons.

The sample in question was PBMCs, mostly from graft donor cells, obtained 180 days after TCRalphabeta/CD19-depleted stem cell transplant. This chain connects TRBV11-2 to TRBJ2-5, with unresolved D. The receptor was isolated from a male patient younger than 18 who had a stem cell transplant for acute lymphoblastic leukemia, so the T cells may come from the graft donor. The CDR3 loop reads CASSLTMETQYF. The CDR3 DNA reads TGTGCCAGCAGCCTTACAATGGAGACCCAGTACTTC.